This TCR beta chain is drawn from a study of Ad26.COV2.S vaccination and SARS-CoV-2 variants. As to this clone: In the same sample, other DNA sequences code for this CDR3.

This table comes from immunoSEQ multiplex PCR, and its TCRdb copy is limited to in-frame clones, with some not included. The table shows around 340,000 clones, with around 88% occurring only once. This CDR3 is built from 11 residues. In germline, CDR1 is SGHDT, CDR2 YYEEEE. The V gene lost 1 base and the J gene lost 5 bases, with 3 bases spanning the gap. As for treatment: about 20 received Ad26.COV2.S at low or high dose, single or two shots; about 5 received placebo; per-sample allocation not given. Specimens were obtained on day 63 following the first vaccine or placebo injection. The TCR comes from a person between 18 and 65 years old who received the Ad26.COV2.S COVID-19 vaccine or a placebo. The chain recombines TRBV5-6 with TRBJ2-5, with D unresolved. The sequencing used peripheral blood, collected in a trial of Ad26.COV2.S vaccine versus placebo. The CDR3 DNA sequence: TGTGCCAGCAGCTTGCAGGAGACCCAGTACTTC. As protein: CASSLQETQYF.